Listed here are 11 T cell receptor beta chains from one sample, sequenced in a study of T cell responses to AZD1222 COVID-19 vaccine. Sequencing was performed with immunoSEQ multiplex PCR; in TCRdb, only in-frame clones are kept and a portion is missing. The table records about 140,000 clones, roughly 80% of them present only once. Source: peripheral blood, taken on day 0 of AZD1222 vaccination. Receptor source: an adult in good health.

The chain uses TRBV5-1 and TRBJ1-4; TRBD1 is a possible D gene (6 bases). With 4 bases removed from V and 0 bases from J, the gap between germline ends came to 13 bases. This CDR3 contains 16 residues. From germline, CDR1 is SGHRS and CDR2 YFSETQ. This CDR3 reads CASSVRGFATNEKLFF. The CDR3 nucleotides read TGCGCCAGCAGCGTCAGGGGATTTGCAACTAATGAAAAACTGTTTTTT.

The CDR3 DNA follows: TGCGCCAGCAGCTTTCAGGAGGGGTCCTATGGCTACACCTTC. Its translation: CASSFQEGSYGYTF. This chain joins TRBV5-1 and TRBJ1-2, with a weak D call TRBD1 (5 bases). The CDR3 spans 14 residues. The V end lost 2 bases, the J end lost 4 bases, and 12 bases lay between the germline ends. Looked up from germline, CDR1 is SGHRS and CDR2 is YFSETQ.

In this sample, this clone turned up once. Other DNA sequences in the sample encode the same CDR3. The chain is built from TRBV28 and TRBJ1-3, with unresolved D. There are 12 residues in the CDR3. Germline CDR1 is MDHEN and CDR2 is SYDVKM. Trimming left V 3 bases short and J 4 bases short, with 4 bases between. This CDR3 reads CASSFNGNTIYF. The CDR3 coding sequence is TGTGCCAGCAGTTTTAACGGAAACACCATATATTTT.

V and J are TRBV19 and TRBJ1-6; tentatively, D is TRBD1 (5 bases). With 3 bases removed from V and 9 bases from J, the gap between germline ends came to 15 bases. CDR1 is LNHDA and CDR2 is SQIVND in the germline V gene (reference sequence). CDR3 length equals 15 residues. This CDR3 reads CASSMRDGGSSPLHF. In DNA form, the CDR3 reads TGTGCCAGTAGTATGCGAGATGGGGGGAGTTCACCCCTCCACTTT.

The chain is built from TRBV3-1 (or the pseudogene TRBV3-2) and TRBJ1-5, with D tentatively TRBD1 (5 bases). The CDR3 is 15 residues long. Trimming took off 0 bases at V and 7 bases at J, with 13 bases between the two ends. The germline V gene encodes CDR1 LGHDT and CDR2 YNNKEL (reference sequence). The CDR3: CASSQEAGRGQPQHF. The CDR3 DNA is TGTGCCAGCAGCCAAGAGGCAGGGCGCGGACAGCCCCAGCATTTT.

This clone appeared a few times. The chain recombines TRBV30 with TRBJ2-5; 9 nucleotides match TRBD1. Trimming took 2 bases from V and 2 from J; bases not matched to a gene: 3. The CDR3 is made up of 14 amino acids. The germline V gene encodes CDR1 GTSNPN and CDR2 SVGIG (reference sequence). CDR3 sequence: CAWSTGTGQETQYF. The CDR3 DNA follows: TGTGCCTGGAGTACCGGGACAGGGCAAGAGACCCAGTACTTC.

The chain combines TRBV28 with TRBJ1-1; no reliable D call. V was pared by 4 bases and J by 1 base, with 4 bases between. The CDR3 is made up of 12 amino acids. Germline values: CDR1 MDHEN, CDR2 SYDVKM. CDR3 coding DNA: TGTGCCAGCAGTTATAAGAACACTGAAGCTTTCTTT. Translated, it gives CASSYKNTEAFF.

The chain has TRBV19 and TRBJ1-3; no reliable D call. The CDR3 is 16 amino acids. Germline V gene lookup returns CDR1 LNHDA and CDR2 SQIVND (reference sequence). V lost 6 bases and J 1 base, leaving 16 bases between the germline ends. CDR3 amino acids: CASRPPGSQSGNTIYF. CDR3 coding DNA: TGTGCCAGTAGACCACCCGGCAGTCAGTCTGGAAACACCATATATTTT.

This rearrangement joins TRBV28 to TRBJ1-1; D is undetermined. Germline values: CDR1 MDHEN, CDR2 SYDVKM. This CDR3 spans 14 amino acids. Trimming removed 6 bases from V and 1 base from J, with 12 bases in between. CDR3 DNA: TGTGCCAGCAGCCTAACCAGGAGGAACACTGAAGCTTTCTTT. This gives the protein CASSLTRRNTEAFF.

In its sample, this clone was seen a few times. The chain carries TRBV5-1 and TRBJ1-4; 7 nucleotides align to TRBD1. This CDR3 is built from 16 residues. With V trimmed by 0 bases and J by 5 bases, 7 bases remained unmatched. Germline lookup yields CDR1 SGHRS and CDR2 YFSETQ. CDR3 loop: CASSLGTGQLNEKLFF. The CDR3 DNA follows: TGCGCCAGCAGCTTGGGGACGGGACAGTTAAATGAAAAACTGTTTTTT.

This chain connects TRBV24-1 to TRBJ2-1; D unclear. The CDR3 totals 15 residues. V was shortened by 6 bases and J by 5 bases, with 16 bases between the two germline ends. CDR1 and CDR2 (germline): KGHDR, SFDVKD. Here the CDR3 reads CATSNGVITNNEQFF. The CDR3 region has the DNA TGTGCCACCAGTAATGGTGTAATCACCAACAATGAGCAGTTCTTC.